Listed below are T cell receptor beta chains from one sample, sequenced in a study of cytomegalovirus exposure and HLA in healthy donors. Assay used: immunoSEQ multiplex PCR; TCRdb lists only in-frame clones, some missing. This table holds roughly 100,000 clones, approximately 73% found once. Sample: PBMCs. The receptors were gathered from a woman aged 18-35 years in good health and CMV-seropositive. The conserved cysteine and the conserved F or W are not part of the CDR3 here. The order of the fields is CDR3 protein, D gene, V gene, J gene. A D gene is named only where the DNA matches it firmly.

ASSAQGGPEQY	-	TRBV9	TRBJ2-7
ASSSGGTGTDTQY	TRBD2	TRBV19	TRBJ2-3
AIERGGTDTEAF	-	TRBV10-3	TRBJ1-1
ASSVVGRGQY	-	TRBV9	TRBJ2-7
ASSKGLSKNIQY	-	TRBV2	TRBJ2-4
ASSLTLEAF	-	TRBV11-2	TRBJ1-1
ASSLEGRNTEAF	-	TRBV5-6	TRBJ1-1
ASSLEGQAHNEQF	TRBD1	TRBV5-1	TRBJ2-1
ASSASDTQY	-	TRBV6-1	TRBJ2-3
AWSLDRGGYYT	TRBD1	TRBV30	TRBJ1-2
ASSSNGRTSGRPRRYEQY	TRBD2	TRBV5-1	TRBJ2-7
ASTPGGVETQY	TRBD1	TRBV9	TRBJ2-5
ASSLPRGDAIY	-	TRBV13	TRBJ1-3
ASSSWDSHTEAF	TRBD1	TRBV7-9	TRBJ1-1
ASSLGGGGHGGYT	-	TRBV7-2	TRBJ1-2
ASSTTGTYSYEQY	-	TRBV9	-
ASSPNPGVAGAGEQY	-	TRBV5-1	TRBJ2-7
AISDAGGHTEAF	-	TRBV10-3	TRBJ1-1
ASSVGPDNEKLF	-	TRBV9	TRBJ1-4
ASNERGANTEAF	-	TRBV5-1	TRBJ1-1
ASSLGALNIEAF	-	TRBV11-2	TRBJ1-1
ASSLGAFGAF	-	TRBV5-5	TRBJ1-1
AISELGQGGTDTQY	TRBD1	TRBV10-3	TRBJ2-3
ASSLGTSGVTQY	TRBD2	TRBV7-9	TRBJ2-5
ASRPGLDNNEQF	TRBD2	TRBV5-1	TRBJ2-1
AIRETGDSNSPLH	TRBD1	TRBV10-3	TRBJ1-6
ASSPGLAGVEQF	TRBD2	TRBV27	TRBJ2-1
ASSVAGFHYTDTQY	-	TRBV9	TRBJ2-3
ASTNQLAGSETQY	TRBD2	TRBV28	TRBJ2-5
ASSVGGGVYNEQF	TRBD2	TRBV9	TRBJ2-1
ASSIKGLGNQPQH	-	TRBV19	TRBJ1-5
ASSPGVPGQPQH	-	TRBV18	TRBJ1-5
AISESGQGVQF	TRBD1	TRBV10-3	TRBJ2-1
ASSLAGVGYEQY	TRBD2	TRBV7-9	TRBJ2-7
ASSSTGQEQNFKG	TRBD1	TRBV28	TRBJ2-7
ASSEQGIGNSPLH	TRBD1	TRBV9	TRBJ1-6
ASSPYSGSGDTQY	TRBD2	TRBV18	TRBJ2-3
ASSYQGGYNEQF	-	TRBV5-6	TRBJ2-1
ASSLSGRAYEQY	-	TRBV27	TRBJ2-7
ATSKDRKNTEAF	TRBD1	TRBV15	TRBJ1-1
ASSLDLSSGNTIY	-	TRBV7-6	TRBJ1-3
ASSIAGTGFMNTEAF	TRBD1	TRBV19	TRBJ1-1
ASSLFKGQGGNSPLH	TRBD1	TRBV5-6	TRBJ1-6
ASSLELAGELAKNIQY	TRBD2	TRBV5-6	TRBJ2-4
ASSPTTGVYGYT	TRBD1	TRBV5-1	TRBJ1-2
ASSFIAGGSYNEQF	-	TRBV11-2	TRBJ2-1
ASSGGTGGAGANVLT	TRBD1	TRBV5-1	TRBJ2-6
ASSLSLLLANQETQY	TRBD2	TRBV5-1	TRBJ2-5
ASSARVGAEQY	-	TRBV6-6	TRBJ2-7
ASSWDFSKGSPLH	-	TRBV6-5	TRBJ1-6
ASSLQSREKLF	-	TRBV5-1	TRBJ1-4
SAERQGNTEAF	TRBD1	TRBV29-1	TRBJ1-1